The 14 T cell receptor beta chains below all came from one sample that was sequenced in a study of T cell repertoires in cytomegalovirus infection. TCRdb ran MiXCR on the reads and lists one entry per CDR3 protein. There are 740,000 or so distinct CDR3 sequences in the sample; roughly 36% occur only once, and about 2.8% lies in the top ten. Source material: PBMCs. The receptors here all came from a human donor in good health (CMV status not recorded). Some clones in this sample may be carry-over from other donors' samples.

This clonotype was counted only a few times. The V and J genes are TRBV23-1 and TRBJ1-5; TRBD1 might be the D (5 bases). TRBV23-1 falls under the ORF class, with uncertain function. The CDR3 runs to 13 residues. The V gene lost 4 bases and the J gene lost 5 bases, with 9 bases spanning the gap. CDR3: CASSRTFHQPQHF. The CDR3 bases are TGCGCCAGCAGTCGGACATTCCATCAGCCCCAGCATTTT.

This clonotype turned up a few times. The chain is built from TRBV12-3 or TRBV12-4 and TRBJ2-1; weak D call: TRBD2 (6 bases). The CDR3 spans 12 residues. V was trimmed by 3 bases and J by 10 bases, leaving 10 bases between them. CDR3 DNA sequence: TGTGCCAGCAGTTTTAGCGGAGAGGAGCAGTTCTTC. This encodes CASSFSGEEQFF.

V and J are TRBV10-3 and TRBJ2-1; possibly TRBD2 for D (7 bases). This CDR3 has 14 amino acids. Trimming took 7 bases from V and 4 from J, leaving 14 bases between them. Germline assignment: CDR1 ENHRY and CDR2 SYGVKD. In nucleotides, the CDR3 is TGTGCCATCACGGGGGCTAGCGGTTACAATGAGCAGTTCTTC. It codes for CAITGASGYNEQFF.

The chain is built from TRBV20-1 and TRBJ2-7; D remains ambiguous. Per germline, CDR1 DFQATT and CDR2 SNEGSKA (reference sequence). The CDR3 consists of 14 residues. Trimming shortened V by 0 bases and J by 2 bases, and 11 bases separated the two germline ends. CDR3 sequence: CSARDRNRAYEQYF. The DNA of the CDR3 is TGCAGTGCTAGAGATCGTAACAGAGCCTACGAGCAGTACTTC.

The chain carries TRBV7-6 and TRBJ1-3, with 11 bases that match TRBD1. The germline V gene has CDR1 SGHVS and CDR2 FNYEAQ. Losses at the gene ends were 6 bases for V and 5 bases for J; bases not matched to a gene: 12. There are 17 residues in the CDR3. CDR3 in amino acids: CASSDRTGGPGRNTIYF. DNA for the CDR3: TGTGCCAGCAGTGATAGGACAGGGGGCCCAGGGAGAAACACCATATATTTT.

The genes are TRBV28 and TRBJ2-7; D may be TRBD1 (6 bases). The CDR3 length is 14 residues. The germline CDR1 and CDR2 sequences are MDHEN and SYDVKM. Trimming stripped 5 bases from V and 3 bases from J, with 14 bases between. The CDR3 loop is CASSTRDKLYEQYF. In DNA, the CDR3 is TGTGCCAGCAGTACCCGGGACAAACTCTACGAGCAGTACTTC.

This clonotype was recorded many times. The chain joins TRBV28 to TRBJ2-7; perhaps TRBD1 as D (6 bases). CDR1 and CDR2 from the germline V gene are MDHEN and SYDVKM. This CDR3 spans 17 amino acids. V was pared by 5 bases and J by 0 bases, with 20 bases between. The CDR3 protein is CASSHPVDSTSSYEQYF. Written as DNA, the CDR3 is TGTGCCAGCAGTCACCCAGTGGACAGTACGAGCTCCTACGAGCAGTACTTC.

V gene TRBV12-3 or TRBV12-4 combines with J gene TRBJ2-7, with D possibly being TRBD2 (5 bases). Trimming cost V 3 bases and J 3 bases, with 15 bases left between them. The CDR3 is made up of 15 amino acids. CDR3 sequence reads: CASSFRWESRYEQYF. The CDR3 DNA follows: TGTGCCAGCAGTTTCAGGTGGGAGTCCCGCTACGAGCAGTACTTC.

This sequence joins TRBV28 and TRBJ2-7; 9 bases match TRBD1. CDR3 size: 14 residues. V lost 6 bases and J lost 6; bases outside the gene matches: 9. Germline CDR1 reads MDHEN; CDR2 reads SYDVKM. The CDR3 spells CASRPPGQGTEQYF. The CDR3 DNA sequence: TGTGCCAGCAGACCCCCGGGACAGGGTACCGAGCAGTACTTC.

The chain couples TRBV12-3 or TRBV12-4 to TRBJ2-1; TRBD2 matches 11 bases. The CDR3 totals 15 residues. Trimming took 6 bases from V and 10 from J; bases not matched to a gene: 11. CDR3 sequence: CASSFTSGGISEQFF. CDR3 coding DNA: TGTGCCAGCAGCTTTACTAGCGGGGGTATTTCCGAGCAGTTCTTC.

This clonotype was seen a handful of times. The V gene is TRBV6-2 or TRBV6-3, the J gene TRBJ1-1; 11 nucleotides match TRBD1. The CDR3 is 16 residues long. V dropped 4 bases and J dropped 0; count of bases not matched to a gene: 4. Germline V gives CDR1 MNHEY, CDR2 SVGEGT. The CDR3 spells CASSLDRGRVNTEAFF. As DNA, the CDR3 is TGTGCCAGCAGTTTGGACAGGGGGCGGGTGAACACTGAAGCTTTCTTT.

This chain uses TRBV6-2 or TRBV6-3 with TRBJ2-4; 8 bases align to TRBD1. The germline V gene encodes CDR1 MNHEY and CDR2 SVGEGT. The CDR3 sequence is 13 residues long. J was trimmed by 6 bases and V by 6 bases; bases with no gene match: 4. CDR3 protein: CASRRQGLNIQYF. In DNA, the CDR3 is TGTGCCAGCAGGAGACAGGGGCTAAACATTCAGTACTTC.

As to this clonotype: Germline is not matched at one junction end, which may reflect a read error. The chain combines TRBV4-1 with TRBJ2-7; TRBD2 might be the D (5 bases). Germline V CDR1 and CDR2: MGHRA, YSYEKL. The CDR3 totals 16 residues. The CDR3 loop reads CASSQELGSPHYEQYF. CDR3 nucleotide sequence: TGTGCCAGCAGCCAAGAACTAGGTTCCCCACACTACGAGCAGTACTTC.

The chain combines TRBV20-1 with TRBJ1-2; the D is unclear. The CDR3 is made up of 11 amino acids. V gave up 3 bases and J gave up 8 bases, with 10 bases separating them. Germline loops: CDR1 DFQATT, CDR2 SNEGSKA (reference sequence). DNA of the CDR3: TGCAGTGCTAGGGACCGGGCGGGCTACACCTTC. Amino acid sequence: CSARDRAGYTF.